The rows below give T cell receptor beta chains drawn from one sample of a study of OX40 agonist ivuxolimab in advanced cancers. Some clones are missing from TCRdb's copy, which holds only in-frame ones; the method was immunoSEQ multiplex PCR. In the table there are around 20,000 clones, 80% to 85% of which are singletons. Source: CD4+ or CD8+ T cells sorted from blood, taken in a trial of the OX40 agonist ivuxolimab. These receptor sequences come from an adult with an advanced solid tumor such as melanoma, head and neck, liver or kidney cancer. The CDR3 runs from the conserved cysteine through the conserved F or W. A D gene is named only where the DNA matches it firmly. Clone size, where shown, is once, few, many, or a class for clones that have expanded.

TRBV6-5	once	-	TRBJ2-6	TGTGCCAGCAGTTACTCGGTCTCTGGGGCCAACGTCCTGACTTTC	CASSYSVSGANVLTF
TRBV5-5	-	-	TRBJ1-6	TGTGCCAGCAGCTTTGGAAATTCGAATTCACCCCTCCACTTT	CASSFGNSNSPLHF
TRBV7-9	-	-	TRBJ2-5	TGTGCCAGCAGTCTAATACAAGGGACCCAGTACTTC	CASSLIQGTQYF
TRBV10-3	-	-	TRBJ1-1	TGTGCCATCAGTCAACCCCTGGACAGGAACACTGAAGCTTTCTTT	CAISQPLDRNTEAFF
TRBV6-6	-	TRBD2	TRBJ2-7	TGTGCCAGCAGTTTCTTAGCGGGGGAGTCCTACGAGCAGTACTTC	CASSFLAGESYEQYF
TRBV19	-	-	TRBJ1-1	TGTGCCAGTAGTCCTGGGCGGGAAGGAGCTTTCTTT	CASSPGREGAFF
TRBV14	-	-	TRBJ2-5	TGTGCCAGCAGCCAAGCGCGACAGCCGGAGTGGACCCAGTACTTC	CASSQARQPEWTQYF
TRBV6-5	-	-	TRBJ2-3	TGTGCCAGCAGTTACTCACTAGAGGCAGATACGCAGTATTTT	CASSYSLEADTQYF
TRBV27	-	-	TRBJ2-3	TGTGCCAGCAGTTTACCCCTCACAGATACGCAGTATTTT	CASSLPLTDTQYF
TRBV4-1	-	-	TRBJ2-5	TGCGCCAGCAGCCAAGGGTTCGAGCGGGCGAGAAGGGTCCAGTACTTC	CASSQGFERARRVQYF
TRBV4-3	-	-	TRBJ1-2	TGCGCCAGCAGCCAAGTGAGGGGCGGACCCTATGGCTACACCTTC	CASSQVRGGPYGYTF
TRBV29-1	-	TRBD1	TRBJ2-7	TGCAGCGTTGCCCGGGACAGGGTAACCTACGAGCAGTACTTC	CSVARDRVTYEQYF
TRBV6-1	-	-	TRBJ1-5	TGTGCCAGCAGTGAAGCTCTCCCCCAAGTTAGCAATCAGCCCCAGCATTTT	CASSEALPQVSNQPQHF
TRBV27	-	-	TRBJ1-4	TGTGCCAGCAGTTCACATATGCGCCCGCAGAGGAGTGAAAAACTGTTTTTT	CASSSHMRPQRSEKLFF
TRBV4-3	-	TRBD1	TRBJ2-3	TGCGCCAGCAGCAGCCGGGACAGGGTCCTGGATACGCAGTATTTT	CASSSRDRVLDTQYF
TRBV12-5	-	-	TRBJ2-7	TGTGCTAGCCAGGGGTGCACCTACGAGCAGTACTTC	CASQGCTYEQYF
TRBV27	once	-	TRBJ2-5	TGTGCCAGCAGTCCCCGGGGTGGATGGGAGACCCAGTACTTC	CASSPRGGWETQYF
TRBV7-9	-	TRBD1	TRBJ2-5	TGTGCCAGCAGCTTAGCTATTGGACAGGGGGTAGAGACCCAGTACTTC	CASSLAIGQGVETQYF
TRBV7-9	-	-	TRBJ2-7	TGTGCCAGCAGCTTTAGGGGCCCCTCCTACGAGCAGTACTTC	CASSFRGPSYEQYF
TRBV9	-	-	TRBJ2-7	TGTGCCAGCAGCGTGGAGTTCGTCGGGGGAGAGGGGGAGCAGTACTTC	CASSVEFVGGEGEQYF
TRBV19	-	TRBD1	TRBJ1-1	TGTGCCAGTAGCCCACAGGGGGAGAACACTGAAGCTTTCTTT	CASSPQGENTEAFF
TRBV7-2	-	-	TRBJ2-4	TGTGCCAGCAGCCCACTCCGGGGGGCCAAAAACATTCAGTACTTC	CASSPLRGAKNIQYF
TRBV7-9	-	-	TRBJ2-7	TGTGCCAGCAGCTCAGGACAGCTTACGATGGAGCAGTACTTC	CASSSGQLTMEQYF
TRBV19	few	-	TRBJ2-6	TGTGCCAGTAGTATAAGGGGCACCACAGGAAGTCACCTCTCTGGGGCCAACGTCCTGACTTTC	CASSIRGTTGSHLSGANVLTF
TRBV6-4	-	-	TRBJ1-4	TGTGCCAGCAGTGAATCTGAGGAGGAGGAAAAACTGTTTTTT	CASSESEEEEKLFF
TRBV6-5	-	-	TRBJ1-1	TGTGCCAGCAGTTACTTGGGAATGACCACTGAAGCTTTCTTT	CASSYLGMTTEAFF
TRBV30	-	-	TRBJ1-2	TGTGCCTGGAAGTTCAAGTACCTCTATGGCTACACCTTC	CAWKFKYLYGYTF
TRBV5-8	-	TRBD1	TRBJ1-5	TGTGCCAGCAGCTCCGCGCGGACAGGGACTAATCAGCCCCAGCATTTT	CASSSARTGTNQPQHF
TRBV7-6	-	-	TRBJ2-1	TGTGCCAGCAGCTTAAGGGCGAGGCCCCCGGTCAATGAGCAGTTCTTC	CASSLRARPPVNEQFF
TRBV6-5	few	-	TRBJ1-4	TGTGCCAGCAGTTACGGGGAGGCGAGTGAAAAACTGTTTTTT	CASSYGEASEKLFF
TRBV7-6	-	-	TRBJ2-2	TGTGCCAGCAGCTTAGAGGGGCTAGCGAACACCGGGGAGCTGTTTTTT	CASSLEGLANTGELFF
TRBV9	few	TRBD1	TRBJ1-1	TGTGCCAGCAGCGTAGAGTCAGGGGGAACTGAAGCTTTCTTT	CASSVESGGTEAFF
TRBV7-9	few	-	TRBJ1-4	TGTGCCAGCAGCCAACCCGGGGACGGACCTAATGAAAAACTGTTTTTT	CASSQPGDGPNEKLFF
TRBV9	-	TRBD1	TRBJ1-6	TGTGCCAGCAGCCCCAGGGGGGGACAGGGAAGATCACCCCTCCACTTT	CASSPRGGQGRSPLHF
TRBV9	few	-	TRBJ1-4	TGTGCCAGCAGCTCGCGGGAGAGGGAAAAACTGTTTTTT	CASSSREREKLFF
TRBV5-5	-	-	TRBJ1-3	TGTGCCAGCAGCCAACGGAACAGCCCAGGTCCCGGAAACACCATATATTTT	CASSQRNSPGPGNTIYF
TRBV7-9	-	TRBD1	TRBJ1-1	TGTGCCAGCAGCCCGAGACAGGGGCGGAAAAACACTGAAGCTTTCTTT	CASSPRQGRKNTEAFF
TRBV19	-	TRBD1	TRBJ1-6	TGTGCCAGTAGCCTCTTACCGGGACAGGGGGCTTCACCCCTCCACTTT	CASSLLPGQGASPLHF
TRBV5-1	few	-	TRBJ2-7	TGCGCCAGCAGCTCAAACAGTTTGGTTCTAGAGCAGTACTTC	CASSSNSLVLEQYF
TRBV2	large	-	TRBJ2-7	TGTGCCACCTCAACCACGGGGGGCTCCCGGGAGCAGTACTTC	CATSTTGGSREQYF
TRBV27	-	-	TRBJ1-3	TGTGCCAGCAGTTTACAGGGAACTGGAAACACCATATATTTT	CASSLQGTGNTIYF
TRBV5-1	-	-	TRBJ2-3	TGCGCCAGCAGCTTTGACGAAACCGGGGGCACAGATACGCAGTATTTT	CASSFDETGGTDTQYF
TRBV6-5	few	TRBD1	TRBJ1-1	TGTGCCAGCAGCGCAGGGGGAGGGAACACTGAAGCTTTCTTT	CASSAGGGNTEAFF
TRBV4-3	-	TRBD2	TRBJ2-3	TGCGCCAGCAGCCCTAGCGGGAGTTCCACAGATACGCAGTATTTT	CASSPSGSSTDTQYF
TRBV7-9	-	TRBD1	TRBJ2-7	TGTGCCAGCAGCTTAGCCGGGACAGCTAGTCGGGAGCAGTACTTC	CASSLAGTASREQYF
TRBV5-6	-	TRBD1	TRBJ1-2	TGTGCCAGCAGCTTCCAGACAGGGCGCGATGGCTACACCTTC	CASSFQTGRDGYTF
TRBV5-1	-	-	TRBJ2-3	TGCGCCAGCAGCTCAGGCGGGGGCAGGATAGATACGCAGTATTTT	CASSSGGGRIDTQYF
TRBV7-9	-	-	TRBJ2-1	TGTGCCAGCAGCTTAGCCGGCAGCTCCTACAATGAGCAGTTCTTC	CASSLAGSSYNEQFF
TRBV19	medium-sized	-	TRBJ1-1	TGTGCCAGTAGTATAGCGTCTTCGGGGTACACTGAAGCTTTCTTT	CASSIASSGYTEAFF
TRBV11-1	-	TRBD2	TRBJ2-5	TGTGCCAGCAGCTTAGCTACTAGCGGGAGGGGTCAAGAGACCCAGTACTTC	CASSLATSGRGQETQYF
TRBV4-3	-	-	TRBJ1-4	TGCGCCAGCAGCCCCCGAGGGGGGGGTAATGAAAAACTGTTTTTT	CASSPRGGGNEKLFF
TRBV9	-	-	TRBJ1-1	TGTGCCAGCAGCGTAGCGCAGGGAACCACTGAAGCTTTCTTT	CASSVAQGTTEAFF
TRBV4-1	once	-	TRBJ2-7	TGCGCCAGCAGCCAAGGAGGCGGCCCAACTATCGAGCAGTACTTC	CASSQGGGPTIEQYF
TRBV19	-	TRBD2	TRBJ2-5	TGTGCCAGTAGTGTCGATACGGGGGAGGGACGGGGTACCCAGTACTTC	CASSVDTGEGRGTQYF
TRBV12-5	few	-	TRBJ1-1	TGTGCTAGTGGTTTCGGGCGAGGAGCTTTCTTT	CASGFGRGAFF
TRBV4-1	-	-	TRBJ2-1	TGCGCCAGCAGCCAAGCAGCGTCGCCGGGCAATGAGCAGTTCTTC	CASSQAASPGNEQFF